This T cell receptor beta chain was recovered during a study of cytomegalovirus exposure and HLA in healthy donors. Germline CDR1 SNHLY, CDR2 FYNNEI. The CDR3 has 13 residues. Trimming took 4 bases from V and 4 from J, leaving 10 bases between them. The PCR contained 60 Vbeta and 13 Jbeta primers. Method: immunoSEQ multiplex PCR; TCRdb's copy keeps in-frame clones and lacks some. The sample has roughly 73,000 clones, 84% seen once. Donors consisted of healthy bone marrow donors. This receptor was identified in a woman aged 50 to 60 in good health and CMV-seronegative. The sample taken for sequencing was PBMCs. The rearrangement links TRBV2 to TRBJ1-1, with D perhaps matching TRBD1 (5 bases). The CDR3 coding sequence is TGTGCCAGCAGTGTAGAAGGGGCCACTGAAGCTTTCTTT. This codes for CASSVEGATEAFF.